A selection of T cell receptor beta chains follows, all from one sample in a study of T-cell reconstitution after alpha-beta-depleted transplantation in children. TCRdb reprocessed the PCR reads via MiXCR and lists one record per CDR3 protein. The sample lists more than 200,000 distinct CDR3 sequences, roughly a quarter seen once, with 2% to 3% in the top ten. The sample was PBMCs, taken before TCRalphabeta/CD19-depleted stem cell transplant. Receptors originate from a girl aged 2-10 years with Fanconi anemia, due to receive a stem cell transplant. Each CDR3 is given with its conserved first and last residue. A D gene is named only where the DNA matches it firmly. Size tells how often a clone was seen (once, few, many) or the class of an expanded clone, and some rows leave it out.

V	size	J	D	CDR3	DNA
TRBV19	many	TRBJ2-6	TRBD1	CASSADRDSGANVLTF	TGTGCCAGTAGTGCGGACAGGGACTCTGGGGCCAACGTCCTGACTTTC
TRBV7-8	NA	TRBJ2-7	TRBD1	CASSSWVGQAEYEQYF	TGTGCCAGCAGCTCATGGGTGGGACAGGCGGAGTACGAGCAGTACTTC
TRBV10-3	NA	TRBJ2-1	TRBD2	CAISARTGTSGRVDEQFF	TGTGCCATCAGCGCTCGAACCGGGACTAGCGGGAGAGTCGATGAGCAGTTCTTC
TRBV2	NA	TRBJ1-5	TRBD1	CASSRTGGVYSNQPQHF	TGTGCCAGCAGTAGGACAGGGGGAGTTTATAGCAATCAGCCCCAGCATTTT
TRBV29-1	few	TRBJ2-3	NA	CSVGTHPGGYTDTQYF	TGCAGCGTGGGGACGCACCCAGGGGGGTACACAGATACGCAGTATTTT
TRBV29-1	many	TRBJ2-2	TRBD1	CSVTGGAGELFF	TGCAGCGTTACAGGGGGCGCCGGGGAGCTGTTTTTT
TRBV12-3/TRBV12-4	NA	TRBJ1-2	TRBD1	CASSFGGQVYGYTF	TGTGCCAGCAGTTTTGGGGGACAGGTCTATGGCTACACCTTC
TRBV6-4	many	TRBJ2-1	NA	CASGGGRNNEQFF	TGTGCCAGCGGGGGCGGACGGAACAATGAGCAGTTCTTC
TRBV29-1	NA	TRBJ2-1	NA	CSVQSSYNEQFF	TGCAGCGTACAGAGCTCCTACAATGAGCAGTTCTTC
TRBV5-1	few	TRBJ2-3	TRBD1	CASSSGGWGDTQYF	TGCGCCAGCAGCTCAGGGGGCTGGGGAGATACGCAGTATTTT
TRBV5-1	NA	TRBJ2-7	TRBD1	CASSLQKTGGGQYF	TGCGCCAGCAGCTTGCAAAAAACAGGGGGCGGGCAGTACTTC
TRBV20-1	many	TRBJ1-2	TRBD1	CSARDIGTANYGYTF	TGCAGTGCTAGAGATATCGGGACAGCTAACTATGGCTACACCTTC
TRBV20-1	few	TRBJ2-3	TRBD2	CSATGSGGRGSGTDTQYF	TGCAGTGCTACGGGGAGTGGCGGGAGAGGGTCGGGCACAGATACGCAGTATTTT
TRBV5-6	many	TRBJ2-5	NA	CASSLGPWRQDQETQYF	TGTGCCAGCAGCTTAGGGCCCTGGAGGCAGGACCAAGAGACCCAGTACTTC
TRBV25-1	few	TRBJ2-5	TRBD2	CASSELSLAGGPSRGLPQETQYF	TGTGCCAGCAGTGAATTAAGCCTAGCGGGGGGGCCTAGTCGGGGATTGCCCCAAGAGACCCAGTACTTC
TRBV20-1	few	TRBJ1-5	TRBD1	CSLWRGLSNQPQHF	TGCAGTCTGTGGAGGGGGCTCTCCAATCAGCCCCAGCATTTT
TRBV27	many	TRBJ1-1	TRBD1	CASRMTGDVMNTEAFF	TGTGCCAGCCGAATGACAGGGGATGTTATGAACACTGAAGCTTTCTTT
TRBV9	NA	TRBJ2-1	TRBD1	CASSVDRTGYNEQFF	TGTGCCAGCAGCGTAGATAGGACAGGATACAATGAGCAGTTCTTC
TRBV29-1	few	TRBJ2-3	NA	CSAATGTITDTQYF	TGCAGCGCAGCAACAGGGACTATCACAGATACGCAGTATTTT
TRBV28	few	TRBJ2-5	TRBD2	CASTRRWSEYGLVPGETQYF	TGTGCCAGCACCCGAAGGTGGTCGGAATATGGACTAGTCCCGGGGGAGACCCAGTACTTC
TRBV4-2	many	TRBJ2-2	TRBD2	CASSQDTSGEDTGELFF	TGTGCCAGCAGCCAAGATACTAGCGGGGAGGACACCGGGGAGCTGTTTTTT
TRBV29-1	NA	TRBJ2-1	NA	CSATRAEQFF	TGCAGCGCGACTAGAGCTGAGCAGTTCTTC
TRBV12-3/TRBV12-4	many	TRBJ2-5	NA	CASSLAGGGTQYF	TGTGCCAGCAGTTTAGCAGGGGGTGGGACCCAGTACTTC
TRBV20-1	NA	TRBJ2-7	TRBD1	CSASPYDRGVTGIYEQYF	TGCAGTGCTAGCCCCTATGACAGGGGGGTAACGGGGATCTACGAGCAGTACTTC
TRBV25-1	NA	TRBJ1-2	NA	CASSEYGGIYGYTF	TGTGCCAGCAGTGAATATGGTGGGATCTATGGCTACACCTTC
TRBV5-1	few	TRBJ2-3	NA	CASSLGLQTDTQYF	TGCGCCAGCAGCTTGGGTCTACAGACAGATACGCAGTATTTT
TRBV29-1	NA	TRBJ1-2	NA	CSVALAGFDGYTF	TGCAGCGTTGCCCTGGCAGGGTTCGATGGCTACACCTTC
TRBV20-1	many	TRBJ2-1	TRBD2	CSATSGAYNEQFF	TGCAGTGCGACTAGCGGGGCCTACAATGAGCAGTTCTTC
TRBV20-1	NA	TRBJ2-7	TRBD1	CSASRGQSSVYEQYF	TGCAGTGCTAGCCGGGGACAGTCCTCGGTTTACGAGCAGTACTTC
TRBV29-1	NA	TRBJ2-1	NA	CSVEWENNEQFF	TGCAGCGTTGAGTGGGAGAACAATGAGCAGTTCTTC
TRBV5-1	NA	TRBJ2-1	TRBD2	CASSWGLAGSYNEQFF	TGCGCCAGCAGCTGGGGATTAGCGGGATCCTACAATGAGCAGTTCTTC